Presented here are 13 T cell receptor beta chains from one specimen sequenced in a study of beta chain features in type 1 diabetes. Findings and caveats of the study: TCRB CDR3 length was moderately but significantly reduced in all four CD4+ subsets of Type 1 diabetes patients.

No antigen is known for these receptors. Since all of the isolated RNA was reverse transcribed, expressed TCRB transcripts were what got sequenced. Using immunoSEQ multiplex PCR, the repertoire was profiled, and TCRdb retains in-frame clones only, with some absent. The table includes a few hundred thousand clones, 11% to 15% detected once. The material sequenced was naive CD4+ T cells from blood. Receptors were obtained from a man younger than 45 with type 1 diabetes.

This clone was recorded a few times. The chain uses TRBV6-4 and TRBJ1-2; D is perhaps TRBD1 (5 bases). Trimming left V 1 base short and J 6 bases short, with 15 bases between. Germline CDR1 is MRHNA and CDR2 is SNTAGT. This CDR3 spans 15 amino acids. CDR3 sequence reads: CASSDWAGKRDGYTF. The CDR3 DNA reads TGTGCCAGCAGTGACTGGGCAGGGAAACGGGATGGCTACACCTTC.

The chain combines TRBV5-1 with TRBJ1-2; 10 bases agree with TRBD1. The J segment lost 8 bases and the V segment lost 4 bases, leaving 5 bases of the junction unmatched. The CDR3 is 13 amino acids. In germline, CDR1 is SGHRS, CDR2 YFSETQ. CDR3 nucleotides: TGCGCCAGCAGCACAGGACAGGGGGAAGGCTACACCTTC. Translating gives CASSTGQGEGYTF.

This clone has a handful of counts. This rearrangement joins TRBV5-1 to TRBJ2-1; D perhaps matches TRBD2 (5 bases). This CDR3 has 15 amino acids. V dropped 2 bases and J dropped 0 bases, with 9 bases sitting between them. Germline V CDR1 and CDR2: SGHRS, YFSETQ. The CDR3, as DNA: TGCGCCAGCAGCTTCGGCCTAGCCTCCTACAATGAGCAGTTCTTC. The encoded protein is CASSFGLASYNEQFF.

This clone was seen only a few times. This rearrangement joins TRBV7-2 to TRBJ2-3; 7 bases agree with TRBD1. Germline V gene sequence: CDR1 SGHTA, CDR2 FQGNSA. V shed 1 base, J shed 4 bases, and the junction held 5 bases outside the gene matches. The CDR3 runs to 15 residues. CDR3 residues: CASSLELTGADTQYF. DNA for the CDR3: TGTGCCAGCAGCTTAGAATTAACAGGGGCAGATACGCAGTATTTT.

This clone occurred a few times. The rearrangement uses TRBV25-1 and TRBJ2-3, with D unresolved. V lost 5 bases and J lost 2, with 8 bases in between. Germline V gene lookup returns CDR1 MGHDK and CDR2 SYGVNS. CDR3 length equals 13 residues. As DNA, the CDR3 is TGTGCCAGCAGTCGGTCCCCCACAGATACGCAGTATTTT. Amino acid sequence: CASSRSPTDTQYF.

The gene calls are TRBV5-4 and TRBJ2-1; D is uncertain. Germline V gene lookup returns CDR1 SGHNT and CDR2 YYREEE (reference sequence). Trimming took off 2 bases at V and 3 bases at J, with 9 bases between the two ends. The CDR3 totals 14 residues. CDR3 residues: CASSFETYYNEQFF. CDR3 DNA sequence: TGTGCCAGCAGCTTCGAGACTTACTACAATGAGCAGTTCTTC.

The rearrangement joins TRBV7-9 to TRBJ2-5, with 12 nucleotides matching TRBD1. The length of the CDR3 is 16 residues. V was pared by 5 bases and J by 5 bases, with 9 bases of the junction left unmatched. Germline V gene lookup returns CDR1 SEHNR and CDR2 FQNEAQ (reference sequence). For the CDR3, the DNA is TGTGCCAGCAGCCTTGGGGACAGGGGGCATTGGGAGACCCAGTACTTC. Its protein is CASSLGDRGHWETQYF.

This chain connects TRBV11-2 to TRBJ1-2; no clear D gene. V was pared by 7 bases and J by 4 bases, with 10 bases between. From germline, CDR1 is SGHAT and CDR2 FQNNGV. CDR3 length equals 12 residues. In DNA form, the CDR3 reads TGTGCCAGCACCCAGTCGGGCTATGGCTACACCTTC. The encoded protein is CASTQSGYGYTF. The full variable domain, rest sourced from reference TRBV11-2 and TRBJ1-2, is EAGVAQSPRYKIIEKRQSVAFWCNPISGHATLYWYQQILGQGPKLLIQFQNNGVVDDSQLPKDRFSAERLKGVDSTLKIQPAKLEDSAVYLCASTQSGYGYTFGSGTRLTVV.

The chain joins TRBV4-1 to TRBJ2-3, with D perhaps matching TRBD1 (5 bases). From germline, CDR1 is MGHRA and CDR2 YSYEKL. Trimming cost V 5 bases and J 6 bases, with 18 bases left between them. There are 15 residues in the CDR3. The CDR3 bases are TGCGCCAGCAGCACTTCGACAGCCCCGATGGATACGCAGTATTTT. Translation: CASSTSTAPMDTQYF.

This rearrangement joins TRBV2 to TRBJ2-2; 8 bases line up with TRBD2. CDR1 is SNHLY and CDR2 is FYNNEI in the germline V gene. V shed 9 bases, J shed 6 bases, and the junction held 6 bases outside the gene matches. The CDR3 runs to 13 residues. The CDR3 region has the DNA TGTGCCAGTAGCGGGGAATGGGCCGGGGAGCTGTTTTTT. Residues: CASSGEWAGELFF.

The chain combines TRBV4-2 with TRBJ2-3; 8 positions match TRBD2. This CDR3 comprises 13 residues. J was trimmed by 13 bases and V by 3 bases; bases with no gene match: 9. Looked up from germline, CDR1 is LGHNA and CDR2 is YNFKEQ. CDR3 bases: TGTGCCAGCAGCCACCCCGGGACTAGGGAGGAGTATTTT. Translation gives CASSHPGTREEYF.

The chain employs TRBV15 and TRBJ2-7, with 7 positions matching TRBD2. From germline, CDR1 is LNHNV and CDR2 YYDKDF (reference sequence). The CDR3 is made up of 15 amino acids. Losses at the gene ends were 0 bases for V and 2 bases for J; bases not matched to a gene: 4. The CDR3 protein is CATSRERLAPYEQYF. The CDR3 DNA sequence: TGTGCCACCAGCAGAGAGAGACTAGCTCCCTACGAGCAGTACTTC. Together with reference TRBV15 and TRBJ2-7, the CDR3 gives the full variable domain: DAMVIQNPRYQVTQFGKPVTLSCSQTLNHNVMYWYQQKSSQAPKLLFHYYDKDFNNEADTPDNFQSRRPNTSFCFLDIRSPGLGDTAMYLCATSRERLAPYEQYFGPGTRLTVT.

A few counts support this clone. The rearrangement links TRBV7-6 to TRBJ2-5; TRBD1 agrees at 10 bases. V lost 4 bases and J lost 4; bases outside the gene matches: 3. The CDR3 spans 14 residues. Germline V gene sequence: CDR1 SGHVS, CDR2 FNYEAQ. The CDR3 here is CASSYRDRGETQYF. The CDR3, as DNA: TGTGCCAGCAGCTACCGGGACAGGGGAGAGACCCAGTACTTC.